Below are 2 T cell receptor beta chains sequenced from a single sample in a study of Ad26.COV2.S vaccination and SARS-CoV-2 variants. Documented treatment: 19 received Ad26.COV2.S at low or high dose, single or two shots; roughly 5 received placebo; per-sample allocation not given. The samples date from day 63 after the first vaccine or placebo injection. The method was immunoSEQ multiplex PCR; TCRdb's version includes in-frame clones alone and lacks a portion of them. Of over 450,000 clones in the sample, 80% to 90% were seen once. The sequencing here drew on peripheral blood, taken in a trial of Ad26.COV2.S vaccine versus placebo. All receptors come from a person aged 18-65 years who received the Ad26.COV2.S COVID-19 vaccine or a placebo.

The V gene is TRBV3-1 (or the pseudogene TRBV3-2), the J gene TRBJ2-1, with D hard to call. CDR1 is LGHDT, CDR2 YNNKEL, per germline (reference sequence). The CDR3 is made up of 13 amino acids. V lost 7 bases and J lost 4, with 11 bases in between. The CDR3 protein is CASTMGGYNEQFF. The DNA for the CDR3 is TGTGCCAGCACCATGGGTGGGTACAATGAGCAGTTCTTC.

The rearrangement joins TRBV5-1 to TRBJ2-5, with TRBD2 matching 10 bases. The CDR3 is 20 amino acids. The J segment lost 5 bases and the V segment lost 0 bases, leaving 19 bases of the junction unmatched. The V gene's germline CDR1 is SGHRS and CDR2 YFSETQ. CDR3 DNA sequence: TGCGCCAGCAGCTTGGAGCCCCCTAGCGGGAGAACGGGACCACTTGAGACCCAGTACTTC. Translation: CASSLEPPSGRTGPLETQYF.